This record looks at one T cell receptor (beta chain) sequence and its context. The antigen is undetermined. Deletions cut 4 bases from V and 8 bases from J, with 11 bases between. CDR3 length: 11 residues. Germline assignment: CDR1 SQVTM and CDR2 ANQGSEA. The nonmyeloablative bone marrow transplants came from related graft donors, with transient mixed chimerism. The data were produced by immunoSEQ multiplex PCR, yet TCRdb's version contains in-frame clones alone and is incomplete. This sample has tens of thousands of clones, with about 91% found just once. This sample is part of a study of Tregs in tolerant kidney transplant recipients. Whole-study findings and limits: This study did not directly address biological reproducibility. Tolerant patients' donor-specific Tregs expanded beyond overall Tregs, suggesting antigen-driven growth. The most relevant donor-specific Treg TCRbeta repertoire apparently came from expansion with activated donor B cells.

The genes are TRBV29-1 and TRBJ1-2; D is ambiguous. This TCR was sampled from a human patient who received a combined kidney and bone marrow transplant. Some T cells may be the graft donor's. This material consisted of CD4+ T cells from blood (PBMCs), taken 24 months after the transplant. CDR3 loop: CSVVAGWGYTF. CDR3 coding DNA: TGCAGCGTTGTTGCGGGGTGGGGCTACACCTTC.